Many counts were recorded for the clone carrying this TCR beta chain. This entry comes from a study of neurological immune-mediated disorders. Maryland, USA blood bank volunteers served as healthy controls. The sorted libraries started from 850,000 to 1,000,000 CD4+ or CD8+ T cells. Germline loops: CDR1 MNHNY, CDR2 SVGAGI (reference sequence). The V and J ends lost 10 bases and 3 bases respectively, with 9 bases between them. The CDR3 runs to 11 residues. TCRdb reprocessed the 5' RACE reads with MiXCR, giving one entry per CDR3 protein. The sample records 20,000 to 25,000 distinct CDR3 sequences, 6.2% being singletons.

Sequencing input: CD8+ T cells from blood. The TCR was taken from a man between 18 and 29 years old in good health. This chain connects TRBV6-6 to TRBJ1-2; the D is unclear. CDR3 DNA: TGTGCCATCCGTATGGACTATGGCTACACCTTC. Encoded protein: CAIRMDYGYTF.